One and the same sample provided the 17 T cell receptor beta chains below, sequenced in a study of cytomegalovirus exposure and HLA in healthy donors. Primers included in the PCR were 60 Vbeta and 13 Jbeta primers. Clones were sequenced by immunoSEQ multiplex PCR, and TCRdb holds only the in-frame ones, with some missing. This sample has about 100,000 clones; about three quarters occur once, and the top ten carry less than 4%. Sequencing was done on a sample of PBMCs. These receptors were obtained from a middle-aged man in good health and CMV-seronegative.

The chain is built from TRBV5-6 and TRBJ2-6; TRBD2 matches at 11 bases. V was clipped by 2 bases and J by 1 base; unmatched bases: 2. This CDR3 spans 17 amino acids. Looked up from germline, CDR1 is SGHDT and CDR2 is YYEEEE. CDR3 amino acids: CASSLLAGASGANVLTF. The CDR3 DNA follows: TGTGCCAGCAGCTTACTAGCGGGGGCATCTGGGGCCAACGTCCTGACTTTC.

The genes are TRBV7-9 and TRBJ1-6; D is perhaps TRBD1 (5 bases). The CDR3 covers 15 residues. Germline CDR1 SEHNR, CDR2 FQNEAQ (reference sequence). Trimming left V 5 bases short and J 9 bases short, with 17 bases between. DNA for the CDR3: TGTGCCAGCAGCGCCCTGGCAGGGTTAGGTTCACCCCTCCACTTT. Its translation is CASSALAGLGSPLHF. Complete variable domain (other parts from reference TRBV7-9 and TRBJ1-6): DTGVSQNPRHKITKRGQNVTFRCDPISEHNRLYWYRQTLGQGPEFLTYFQNEAQLEKSRLLSDRFSAERPKGSFSTLEIQRTEQGDSAMYLCASSALAGLGSPLHFGNGTRLTVT.

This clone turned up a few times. The CDR3 is CASLDSFRAGNTIYF. CDR3 nucleotide sequence: TGTGCCAGTCTTGACTCGTTCCGCGCTGGAAACACCATATATTTT. The V gene is TRBV19, the J gene TRBJ1-3; D gene uncertain. Trimming removed 8 bases at V and 2 bases at J, with 16 bases between. CDR1 and CDR2 (germline): LNHDA, SQIVND (reference sequence). The CDR3 sequence is 15 residues long.

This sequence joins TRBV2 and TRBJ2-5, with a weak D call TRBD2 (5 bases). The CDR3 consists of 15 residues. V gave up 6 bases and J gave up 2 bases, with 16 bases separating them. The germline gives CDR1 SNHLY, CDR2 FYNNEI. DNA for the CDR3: TGTGCCAGCAGCGTACTAGGATGGGGACAAGAGACCCAGTACTTC. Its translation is CASSVLGWGQETQYF.

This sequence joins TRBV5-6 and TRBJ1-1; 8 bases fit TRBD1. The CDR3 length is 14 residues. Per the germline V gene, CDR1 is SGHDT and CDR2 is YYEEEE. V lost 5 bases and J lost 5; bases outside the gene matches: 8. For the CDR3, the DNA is TGTGCCAGCAGTTCTCGGACAGGGCTGACTGAAGCTTTCTTT. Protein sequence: CASSSRTGLTEAFF. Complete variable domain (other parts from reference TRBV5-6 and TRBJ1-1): DAGVTQSPTHLIKTRGQQVTLRCSPKSGHDTVSWYQQALGQGPQFIFQYYEEEERQRGNFPDRFSGHQFPNYSSELNVNALLLGDSALYLCASSSRTGLTEAFFGQGTRLTVV.

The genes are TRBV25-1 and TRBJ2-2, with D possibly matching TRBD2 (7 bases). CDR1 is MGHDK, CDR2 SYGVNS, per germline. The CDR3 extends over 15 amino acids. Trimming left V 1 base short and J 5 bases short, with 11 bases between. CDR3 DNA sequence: TGTGCCAGCAGTGAATTAGGGGGAGGGACCGGGGAGCTGTTTTTT. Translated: CASSELGGGTGELFF.

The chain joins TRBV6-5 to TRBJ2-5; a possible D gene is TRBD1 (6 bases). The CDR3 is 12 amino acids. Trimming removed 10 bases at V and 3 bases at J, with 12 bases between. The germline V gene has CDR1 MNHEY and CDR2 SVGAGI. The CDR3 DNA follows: TGTGCCACCACAGGGCAGAAAGAGACCCAGTACTTC. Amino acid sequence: CATTGQKETQYF.

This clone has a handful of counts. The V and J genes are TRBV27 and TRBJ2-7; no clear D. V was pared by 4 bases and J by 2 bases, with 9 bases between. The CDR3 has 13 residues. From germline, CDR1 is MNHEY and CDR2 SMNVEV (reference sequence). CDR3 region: CASSWRHPYEQYF. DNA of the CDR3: TGTGCCAGCAGTTGGCGGCATCCCTACGAGCAGTACTTC.

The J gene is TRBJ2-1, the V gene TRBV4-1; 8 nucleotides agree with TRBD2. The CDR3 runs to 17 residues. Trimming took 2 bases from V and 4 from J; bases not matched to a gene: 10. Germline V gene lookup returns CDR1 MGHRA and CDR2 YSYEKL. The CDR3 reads CASSQRSQGLGYNEQFF. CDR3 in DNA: TGCGCCAGCAGCCAACGATCCCAGGGACTAGGGTACAATGAGCAGTTCTTC.

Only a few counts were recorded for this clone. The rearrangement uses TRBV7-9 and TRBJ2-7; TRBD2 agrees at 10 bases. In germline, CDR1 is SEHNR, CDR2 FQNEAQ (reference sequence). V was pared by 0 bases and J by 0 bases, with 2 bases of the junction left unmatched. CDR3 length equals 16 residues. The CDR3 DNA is TGTGCCAGCAGCTTAGCTAGCGGGGGGAGCTCCTACGAGCAGTACTTC. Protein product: CASSLASGGSSYEQYF.

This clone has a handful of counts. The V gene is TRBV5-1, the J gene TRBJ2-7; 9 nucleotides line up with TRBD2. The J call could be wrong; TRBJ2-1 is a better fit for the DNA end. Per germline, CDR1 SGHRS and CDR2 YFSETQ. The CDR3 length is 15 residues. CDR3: CASRLPSGTNNEQFF. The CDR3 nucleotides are TGCGCCAGCAGACTACCTAGCGGGACAAACAATGAGCAGTTCTTC.

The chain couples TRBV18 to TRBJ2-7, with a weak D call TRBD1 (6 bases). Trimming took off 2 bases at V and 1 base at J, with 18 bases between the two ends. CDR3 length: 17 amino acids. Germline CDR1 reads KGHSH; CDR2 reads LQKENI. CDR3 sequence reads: CASSPLGADSPSYEQYF. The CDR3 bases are TGTGCCAGCTCACCATTGGGGGCCGATAGCCCTTCCTACGAGCAGTACTTC.

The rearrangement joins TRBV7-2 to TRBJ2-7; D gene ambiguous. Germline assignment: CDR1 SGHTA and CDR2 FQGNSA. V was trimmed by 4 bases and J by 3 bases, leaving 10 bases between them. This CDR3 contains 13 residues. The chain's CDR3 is CASSSRRFYEQYF. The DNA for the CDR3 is TGTGCCAGCAGCTCTCGCAGATTCTACGAGCAGTACTTC.

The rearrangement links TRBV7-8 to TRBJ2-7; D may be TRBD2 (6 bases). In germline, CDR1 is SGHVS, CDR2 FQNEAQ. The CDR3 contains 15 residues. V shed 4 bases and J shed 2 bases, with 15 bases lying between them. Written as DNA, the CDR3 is TGTGCCAGCAGCTCGCGGGGACTGGCCCCCTACGAGCAGTACTTC. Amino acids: CASSSRGLAPYEQYF. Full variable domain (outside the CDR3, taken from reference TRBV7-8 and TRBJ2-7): GAGVSQSPRYKVAKRGQDVALRCDPISGHVSLFWYQQALGQGPEFLTYFQNEAQLDKSGLPSDRFFAERPEGSVSTLKIQRTQQEDSAVYLCASSSRGLAPYEQYFGPGTRLTVT.

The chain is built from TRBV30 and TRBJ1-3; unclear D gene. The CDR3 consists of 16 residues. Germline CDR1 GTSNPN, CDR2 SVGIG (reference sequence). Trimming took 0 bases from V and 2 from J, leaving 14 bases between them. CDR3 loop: CAWSVLHKPPGNTIYF. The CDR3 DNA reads TGTGCCTGGAGTGTACTCCATAAACCCCCTGGAAACACCATATATTTT. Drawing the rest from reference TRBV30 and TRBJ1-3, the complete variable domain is SQTIHQWPATLVQPVGSPLSLECTVEGTSNPNLYWYRQAAGRGLQLLFYSVGIGQISSEVPQNLSASRPQDRQFILSSKKLLLSDSGFYLCAWSVLHKPPGNTIYFGEGSWLTVV.

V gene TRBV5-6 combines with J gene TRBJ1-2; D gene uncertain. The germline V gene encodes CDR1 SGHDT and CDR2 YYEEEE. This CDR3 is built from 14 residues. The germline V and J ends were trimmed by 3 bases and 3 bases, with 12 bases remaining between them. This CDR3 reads CASSYRDWDYGYTF. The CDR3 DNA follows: TGTGCCAGCAGCTATCGGGATTGGGACTATGGCTACACCTTC.

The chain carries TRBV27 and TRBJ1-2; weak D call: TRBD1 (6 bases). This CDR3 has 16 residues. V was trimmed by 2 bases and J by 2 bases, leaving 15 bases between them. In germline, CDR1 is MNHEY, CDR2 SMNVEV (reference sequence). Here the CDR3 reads CASSLTLQGQNYGYTF. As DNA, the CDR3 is TGTGCCAGCAGTTTAACCTTACAGGGTCAGAACTATGGCTACACCTTC.